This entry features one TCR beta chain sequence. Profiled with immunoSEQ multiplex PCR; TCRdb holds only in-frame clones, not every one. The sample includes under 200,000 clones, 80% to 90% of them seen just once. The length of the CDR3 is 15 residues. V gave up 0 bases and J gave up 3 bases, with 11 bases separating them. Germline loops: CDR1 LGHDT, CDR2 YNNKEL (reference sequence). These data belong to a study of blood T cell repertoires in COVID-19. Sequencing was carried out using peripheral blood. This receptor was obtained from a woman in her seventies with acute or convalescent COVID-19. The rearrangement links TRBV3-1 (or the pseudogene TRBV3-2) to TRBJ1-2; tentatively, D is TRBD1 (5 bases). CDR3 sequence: CASSQDVQGHYGYTF. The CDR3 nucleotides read TGTGCCAGCAGCCAAGACGTTCAGGGCCACTATGGCTACACCTTC.